The clone carrying this T cell receptor beta chain was recorded only once. Its antigen remains unidentified. This sample stems from a study of tumor-infiltrating lymphocytes in primary liver carcinoma. Points from the study as a whole: Among top clones, only about 7-25% appeared in all five tumor regions.

Bulk tissue was left unsorted, and RNA and DNA were co-extracted from roughly 20-30 mg of it. From germline, CDR1 is MDHEN and CDR2 SYDVKM. Trimming took 5 bases from V and 6 from J; bases not matched to a gene: 9. This CDR3 spans 14 amino acids. TCR beta cDNA came from about 500 ng total RNA, primed with a constant-region primer. For TCR beta, libraries were produced by three nested multiplex PCR rounds using slightly modified ARM-PCR. The first two PCR rounds, around 10 cycles each, used TRBV1-TRBV30 forward primers and a C-beta reverse primer. MiXCR, applied by TCRdb to the multiplex PCR reads, yields one record per CDR3 protein. The table has approximately 190,000 distinct CDR3 sequences, around four fifths seen once.

V gene TRBV28 combines with J gene TRBJ2-5; TRBD2 matches 7 bases. Sample: tumor tissue from primary liver carcinoma. The TCR originated in a man aged 40-50 years with primary liver carcinoma and hepatitis B virus infection. CDR3 residues: CASSGDYLRQTQYF. CDR3 in DNA: TGTGCCAGCAGTGGGGACTACCTCAGACAGACCCAGTACTTC.